The sequence of this TCR beta chain was determined in a study of early T cells in non-severe SARS-CoV-2 infection. At the level of the study: Chains were not paired, and sequencing was done on bulk RNA from unsorted whole blood.

This clonotype appeared a single time. Antigen: not known. The CDR3 extends over 15 amino acids. With V trimmed by 6 bases and J by 0 bases, 4 bases remained unmatched. Germline loops: CDR1 LNHNV, CDR2 YYDKDF (reference sequence). Individual cDNA molecules were tagged with unique molecular identifiers, the study reported. MiXCR was run by TCRdb on the 5' RACE reads, yielding one entry per CDR3 protein. This table holds around 65,000 distinct CDR3 sequences, around 12% found once. General study results and limits: Matches to VDJdb favored anti-spike CD8 responses and missed private and CD4 specificities.

This TCR derives from an adult who was a healthcare worker with PCR-confirmed SARS-CoV-2 infection or an uninfected control (not recorded which). The starting material was whole blood, obtained at baseline. The V and J genes are TRBV15 and TRBJ2-7; 11 nucleotides match TRBD2. The CDR3 bases are TGTGCCACCAGTTTGGGACTAGCGGACTCCTACGAGCAGTACTTC. This translates into CATSLGLADSYEQYF.